This T cell receptor (beta chain) was found in a study of T-cell reconstitution after alpha-beta-depleted transplantation in children. J gave up 6 bases and V 6 bases, and 6 bases lay outside the gene matches. CDR3 length: 14 amino acids. CDR1 and CDR2 (germline): MNHNS, SASEGT. Using unique molecular identifiers, the investigators prepared the TCRbeta library. TCRdb reprocessed the PCR reads via MiXCR and lists one record per CDR3 protein. The profile shows hundreds of thousands of distinct CDR3 sequences, approximately 9% of them singletons. This receptor was obtained from a human donor who donated a stem cell graft to a child with acute lymphoblastic leukemia. The sequencing here drew on PBMCs from the stem cell graft donor, taken from the stem cell graft. The V gene is TRBV6-1, the J gene TRBJ1-4, with 8 bases identical to TRBD1. The CDR3 nucleotides read TGTGCCAGCAGAAGACAGGGGAATTATGAAAAACTGTTTTTT. Its protein product is CASRRQGNYEKLFF.